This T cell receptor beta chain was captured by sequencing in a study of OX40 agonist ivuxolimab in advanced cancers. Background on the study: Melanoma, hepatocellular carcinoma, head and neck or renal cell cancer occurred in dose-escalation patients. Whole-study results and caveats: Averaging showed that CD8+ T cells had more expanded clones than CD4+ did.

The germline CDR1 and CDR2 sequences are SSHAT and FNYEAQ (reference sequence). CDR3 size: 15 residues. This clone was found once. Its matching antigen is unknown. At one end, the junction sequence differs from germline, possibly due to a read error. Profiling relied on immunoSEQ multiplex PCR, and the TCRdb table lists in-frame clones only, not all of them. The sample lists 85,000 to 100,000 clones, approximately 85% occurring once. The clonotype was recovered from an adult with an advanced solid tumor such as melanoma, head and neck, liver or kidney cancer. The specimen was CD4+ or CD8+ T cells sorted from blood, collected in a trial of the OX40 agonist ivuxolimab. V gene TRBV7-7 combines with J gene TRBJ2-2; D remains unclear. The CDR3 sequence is CASSPNPSDTGELFF. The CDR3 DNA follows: TGTGCTAGCAGCCCCAACCCCTCGGACACCGGGGAGCTGTTTTTT.